The entry that follows covers one T cell receptor beta chain sequence. Time point denoted: longitudinal time-point 2. These data are taken from a study of neurological immune-mediated disorders. TCRdb processed the 5' RACE reads anew with MiXCR; each CDR3 protein has one entry. The table has about 90,000 distinct CDR3 sequences, 13% seen once; the top ten hold roughly 4.8%. The length of the CDR3 is 15 residues. CDR1 and CDR2 (germline): SGHRS, YFSETQ. V dropped 4 bases and J dropped 1; count of bases not matched to a gene: 4. Sequencing was carried out using PBMCs. The receptor was isolated from a female donor with HTLV-1-associated myelopathy (HAM/TSP). V is TRBV5-1 and J is TRBJ1-2, with 10 bases that match TRBD1. The CDR3 is CASSGTGEINYGYTF. Written as DNA, the CDR3 is TGCGCCAGCAGCGGGACAGGGGAAATTAACTATGGCTACACCTTC.